These 26 T cell receptor beta chains share one sample of origin, sequenced in a study of T cell changes during pregnancy in multiple sclerosis. TCRdb's table, derived via immunoSEQ multiplex PCR, lists solely in-frame clones and lacks some. The sample holds about 29,000 clones, about 88% seen once. The sample consisted of CD8+ T cells from peripheral blood mononuclear cells, taken after pregnancy. These receptors originate from a female donor with multiple sclerosis, enrolled in a pregnancy study.

The chain links TRBV7-9 to TRBJ2-7, with TRBD2 matching 10 bases. The germline gives CDR1 SEHNR, CDR2 FQNEAQ (reference sequence). The CDR3 has 16 amino acids. J was trimmed by 5 bases and V by 4 bases; bases with no gene match: 11. CDR3 protein: CASSWGGAGGEDEQYF. In DNA, the CDR3 is TGTGCCAGCAGCTGGGGGGGAGCGGGAGGGGAGGACGAGCAGTACTTC. The full variable domain, completed using reference TRBV7-9 and TRBJ2-7, is DTGVSQNPRHKITKRGQNVTFRCDPISEHNRLYWYRQTLGQGPEFLTYFQNEAQLEKSRLLSDRFSAERPKGSFSTLEIQRTEQGDSAMYLCASSWGGAGGEDEQYFGPGTRLTVT.

This clone was seen a handful of times. This chain joins TRBV19 and TRBJ2-2, with D possibly being TRBD1 (6 bases). The CDR3 consists of 15 residues. Germline CDR1 reads LNHDA; CDR2 reads SQIVND (reference sequence). V lost 3 bases and J 4 bases, leaving 12 bases between the germline ends. CDR3: CASSISGQLTGELFF. CDR3 bases: TGTGCCAGTAGTATCTCGGGACAACTCACCGGGGAGCTGTTTTTT.

The gene calls are TRBV27 and TRBJ2-3; 10 bases map to TRBD2. Germline V gene data show CDR1 as MNHEY and CDR2 as SMNVEV (reference sequence). V lost 1 base, J lost 4 bases, and 5 bases stayed unmatched. CDR3 length equals 16 residues. CDR3 residues: CASSLLASGSSDTQYF. CDR3 nucleotides: TGTGCCAGCAGTTTATTGGCTAGCGGGAGCTCAGATACGCAGTATTTT.

The chain carries TRBV4-2 and TRBJ2-7; 16 bases agree with TRBD2. The CDR3 covers 15 residues. Losses at the gene ends were 7 bases for V and 4 bases for J; bases not matched to a gene: 4. Germline CDR1 and CDR2: LGHNA and YNFKEQ. The CDR3 loop is CASTGTSGRGYEQYF. The CDR3 nucleotides read TGTGCCAGCACCGGGACTAGCGGGAGGGGTTACGAGCAGTACTTC.

This rearrangement joins TRBV14 to TRBJ2-1; no clear D gene. Germline loops: CDR1 SGHDN, CDR2 FVKESK. Trimming removed 2 bases from V and 0 bases from J, with 5 bases in between. This CDR3 region has 14 residues. CDR3 in DNA: TGTGCCAGCAGCCAAACTAACTCCTACAATGAGCAGTTCTTC. It encodes CASSQTNSYNEQFF.

This clone was picked up one time. V is TRBV7-6 and J is TRBJ2-1, with 11 bases fitting TRBD2. Germline V gene lookup returns CDR1 SGHVS and CDR2 FNYEAQ. This CDR3 comprises 18 residues. With V trimmed by 5 bases and J by 3 bases, 12 bases remained unmatched. For the CDR3, the DNA is TGTGCCAGCAGCCCTTCTAGCGGGAGGTCCGAGTTCTACAATGAGCAGTTCTTC. As protein: CASSPSSGRSEFYNEQFF.

The chain links TRBV19 to TRBJ1-1, with no clear D. Germline V gene sequence: CDR1 LNHDA, CDR2 SQIVND (reference sequence). The CDR3 is 11 amino acids. V lost 4 bases and J 4 bases, leaving 4 bases between the germline ends. CDR3 in DNA: TGTGCCAGTAGTAAGAGCACTGAAGCTTTCTTT. This gives the protein CASSKSTEAFF.

V gene TRBV4-3 combines with J gene TRBJ1-2; D gene unclear. V was pared by 0 bases and J by 0 bases, with 5 bases between. Germline assignment: CDR1 LGHNA and CDR2 YSLEER. The CDR3 has 14 amino acids. CDR3 bases: TGCGCCAGCAGCCAAGACAGGACTAACTATGGCTACACCTTC. Its protein product is CASSQDRTNYGYTF.

This clone was recorded once. The V call is TRBV7-9, the J call TRBJ1-3, with TRBD1 as a possible D gene (5 bases). Trimming shortened V by 5 bases and J by 1 base, and 15 bases separated the two germline ends. This CDR3 has 16 residues. Germline values: CDR1 SEHNR, CDR2 FQNEAQ (reference sequence). The CDR3 region is CASSPRDWSSGNTIYF. CDR3 bases: TGTGCCAGCAGCCCACGGGACTGGTCATCTGGAAACACCATATATTTT. Variable domain in full (rest from reference TRBV7-9 and TRBJ1-3): DTGVSQNPRHKITKRGQNVTFRCDPISEHNRLYWYRQTLGQGPEFLTYFQNEAQLEKSRLLSDRFSAERPKGSFSTLEIQRTEQGDSAMYLCASSPRDWSSGNTIYFGEGSWLTVV.

The count of this clone is one. The chain recombines TRBV4-3 with TRBJ2-7, with D possibly being TRBD1 (6 bases). The CDR3 loop spans 15 amino acids. Per the germline V gene, CDR1 is LGHNA and CDR2 is YSLEER. V was trimmed by 1 base and J by 2 bases, leaving 12 bases between them. The CDR3 region has the DNA TGCGCCAGCAGCCAAGCACAGGGTTGGACCTACGAGCAGTACTTC. Translating it yields CASSQAQGWTYEQYF.

The gene calls are TRBV15 and TRBJ2-1; 15 bases fit TRBD2. The CDR3 sequence is 16 residues long. CDR1 LNHNV and CDR2 YYDKDF come from the germline V gene (reference sequence). The J segment lost 8 bases and the V segment lost 1 base, leaving 3 bases of the junction unmatched. CDR3 sequence reads: CATSRGGLAGGYEQFF. In nucleotides, the CDR3 is TGTGCCACCAGCAGAGGGGGACTAGCGGGGGGCTATGAGCAGTTCTTC. The full variable domain, in which reference TRBV15 and TRBJ2-1 provide the parts outside the CDR3, is DAMVIQNPRYQVTQFGKPVTLSCSQTLNHNVMYWYQQKSSQAPKLLFHYYDKDFNNEADTPDNFQSRRPNTSFCFLDIRSPGLGDTAMYLCATSRGGLAGGYEQFFGPGTRLTVL.

The J gene is TRBJ2-7, the V gene TRBV2, with unresolved D. Trimming took 8 bases from V and 1 from J, leaving 15 bases between them. CDR1 is SNHLY and CDR2 is FYNNEI in the germline V gene. The CDR3 contains 14 residues. As DNA, the CDR3 is TGTGCCAGCCGGAGTCCTGAACATTCCTACGAGCAGTACTTC. Translated, it gives CASRSPEHSYEQYF. Together with reference TRBV2 and TRBJ2-7, the CDR3 gives the full variable domain: EPEVTQTPSHQVTQMGQEVILRCVPISNHLYFYWYRQILGQKVEFLVSFYNNEISEKSEIFDDQFSVERPDGSNFTLKIRSTKLEDSAMYFCASRSPEHSYEQYFGPGTRLTVT.

The rearrangement uses TRBV11-3 and TRBJ2-2; D perhaps matches TRBD1 (6 bases). CDR3 length: 14 amino acids. The V gene's germline CDR1 is SGHNT and CDR2 YENEEA. The CDR3 loop is CATRGRTHTGELFF. DNA for the CDR3: TGTGCTACTAGGGGGAGAACCCACACCGGGGAGCTGTTTTTT.

The sample holds one count of this clone. The V call is TRBV29-1, the J call TRBJ2-7; TRBD2 is a possible D gene (6 bases). Trimming stripped 4 bases from V and 7 bases from J, with 17 bases between. From germline, CDR1 is SQVTM and CDR2 ANQGSEA. The CDR3 loop spans 13 amino acids. This chain's CDR3 is CSVAGGTAEEQYF. The CDR3 nucleotides are TGCAGCGTTGCCGGTGGGACTGCAGAAGAGCAGTACTTC.

This clone showed up just once. V gene TRBV7-2 combines with J gene TRBJ1-5; D gene ambiguous. The CDR3 length is 13 residues. Trimming removed 1 base from V and 6 bases from J, with 7 bases in between. The germline CDR1 and CDR2 sequences are SGHTA and FQGNSA. The CDR3 region has the DNA TGTGCCAGCAGCTTAGAAGAGGGTCAGCCCCAGCATTTT. It specifies CASSLEEGQPQHF.

This chain uses TRBV5-1 with TRBJ2-1; D is ambiguous. Germline values: CDR1 SGHRS, CDR2 YFSETQ. V shed 2 bases and J shed 6 bases, with 15 bases lying between them. CDR3 length: 15 residues. CDR3 DNA sequence: TGCGCCAGCAGCTTCAAGAGATCCCATCCCAATGAGCAGTTCTTC. Translation gives CASSFKRSHPNEQFF.

CDR3 bases: TGTGCCAGCTCACCTTGGACAAGTACTGAAGCTTTCTTT. As protein: CASSPWTSTEAFF. The chain couples TRBV18 to TRBJ1-1, with a weak D call TRBD1 (5 bases). Germline CDR1 is KGHSH and CDR2 is LQKENI. The CDR3 has 13 amino acids. V lost 3 bases to trimming and J lost 5 bases, with 10 bases between them.

The chain links TRBV5-1 to TRBJ2-7; 8 nucleotides match TRBD1. V dropped 0 bases and J dropped 2; count of bases not matched to a gene: 4. In germline, CDR1 is SGHRS, CDR2 YFSETQ. The CDR3 is 15 residues long. The CDR3 sequence: CASSLGQGPPYEQYF. The DNA for the CDR3 is TGCGCCAGCAGCTTGGGACAGGGGCCTCCCTACGAGCAGTACTTC.

This chain uses TRBV5-4 with TRBJ1-1, with 10 bases fitting TRBD1. Germline CDR1 SGHNT, CDR2 YYREEE (reference sequence). The CDR3 totals 15 residues. V lost 3 bases and J lost 3; bases outside the gene matches: 5. The CDR3 bases are TGTGCCAGCAGCTCTCCGGGACAGGGGTACACTGAAGCTTTCTTT. Translation: CASSSPGQGYTEAFF. Combining the CDR3 with reference TRBV5-4 and TRBJ1-1 gives the whole variable domain ETGVTQSPTHLIKTRGQQVTLRCSSQSGHNTVSWYQQALGQGPQFIFQYYREEENGRGNFPPRFSGLQFPNYSSELNVNALELDDSALYLCASSSPGQGYTEAFFGQGTRLTVV.

The chain recombines TRBV29-1 with TRBJ2-2; D remains unclear. Germline assignment: CDR1 SQVTM and CDR2 ANQGSEA. Trimming took off 7 bases at V and 3 bases at J, with 18 bases between the two ends. CDR3 length equals 15 residues. CDR3 sequence (DNA): TGCAGCGCCGTAGACCCGTGGAGCGACACCGGGGAGCTGTTTTTT. Its protein product is CSAVDPWSDTGELFF.

This clone was seen only once. The J gene is TRBJ2-7, the V gene TRBV7-9, with 7 bases identical to TRBD1. After removal of 5 bases from V and 1 base from J, the junction contained 11 bases not matched to a gene. CDR3 length: 16 residues. Germline values: CDR1 SEHNR, CDR2 FQNEAQ (reference sequence). The CDR3 coding sequence is TGTGCCAGCAGCCTACTACAGGGGATCCGGTCCTACGAGCAGTACTTC. Translation: CASSLLQGIRSYEQYF. The full variable domain, in which reference TRBV7-9 and TRBJ2-7 provide the parts outside the CDR3, is DTGVSQNPRHKITKRGQNVTFRCDPISEHNRLYWYRQTLGQGPEFLTYFQNEAQLEKSRLLSDRFSAERPKGSFSTLEIQRTEQGDSAMYLCASSLLQGIRSYEQYFGPGTRLTVT.

J is TRBJ2-3 and V is TRBV11-2; 14 bases line up with TRBD2. CDR1 and CDR2 from the germline V gene are SGHAT and FQNNGV. V shed 5 bases and J 3 bases; nucleotides not matched to a gene: 4. The CDR3 has 16 amino acids. For the CDR3, the DNA is TGTGCCAGCAGCCCCGGGACTAGCGGGAGTACAGATACGCAGTATTTT. Translated: CASSPGTSGSTDTQYF.

V usage is TRBV7-5 and J usage is TRBJ2-3; the table's TRBD2 call for D was not verified on the DNA. TRBV7-5 is given as a pseudogene. There are 16 residues in the CDR3. CDR3 DNA: TGTGCCAGAAGCTCCCACTGCCAAAACTGCACAGATACGCAGTATTTT. Protein product: CARSSHCQNCTDTQYF.

The chain recombines TRBV6-5 with TRBJ2-7; 8 bases map to TRBD2. Germline V CDR1 and CDR2: MNHEY, SVGAGI. The V and J ends lost 3 bases and 5 bases, in that order; junction bases with no gene match: 9. The CDR3 runs 15 residues. The CDR3: CASSYISGSRDEQYF. The DNA for the CDR3 is TGTGCCAGCAGTTATATAAGCGGGAGCAGGGACGAGCAGTACTTC.

V and J are TRBV5-1 and TRBJ1-1; D gene unclear. Germline V gene lookup returns CDR1 SGHRS and CDR2 YFSETQ. Trimming took off 0 bases at V and 4 bases at J, with 7 bases between the two ends. The CDR3 has 13 amino acids. The CDR3, as DNA: TGCGCCAGCAGCTTGGGGGGAGCCACTGAAGCTTTCTTT. This sequence encodes CASSLGGATEAFF.

V usage is TRBV27 and J usage is TRBJ2-2; a weak D match, TRBD1 (6 bases). This CDR3 is built from 15 residues. The germline CDR1 and CDR2 sequences are MNHEY and SMNVEV (reference sequence). Between the trimmed V and J ends, which lost 4 bases and 6 bases, there was a span of 15 bases. CDR3 protein: CASSSSPGVPGELFF. The CDR3 DNA reads TGTGCCAGCAGTTCAAGTCCAGGGGTCCCCGGGGAGCTGTTTTTT.